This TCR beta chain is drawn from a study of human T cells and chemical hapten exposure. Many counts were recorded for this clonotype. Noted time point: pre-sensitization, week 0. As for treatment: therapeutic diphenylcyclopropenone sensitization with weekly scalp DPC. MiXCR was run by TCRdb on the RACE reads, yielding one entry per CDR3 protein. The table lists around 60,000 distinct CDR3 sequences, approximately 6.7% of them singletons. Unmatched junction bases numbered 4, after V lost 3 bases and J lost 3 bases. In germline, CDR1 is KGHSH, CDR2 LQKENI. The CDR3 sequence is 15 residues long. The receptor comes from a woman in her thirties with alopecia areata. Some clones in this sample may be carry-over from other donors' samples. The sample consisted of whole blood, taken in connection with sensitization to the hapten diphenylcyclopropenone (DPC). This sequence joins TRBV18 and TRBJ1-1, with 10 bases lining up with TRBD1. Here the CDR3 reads CASSPTGTGDTEAFF. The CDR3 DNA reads TGTGCCAGCTCACCTACCGGGACAGGGGACACTGAAGCTTTCTTT.